Below, one TCR beta chain is given with its context. Ten or more counts support this clonotype. The specificity of this receptor is unknown. It has no much larger one-base neighbor in the sample; base qualities were not kept. Its CDR3 holds 16 amino acids, cysteine through phenylalanine. Only the CDR3 DNA stays, 48 bases, in frame from base 1. The germline ends are 18 bases apart after V is trimmed by 4 bases and J by 4 bases. For CDR1 and CDR2, the germline V gene lists LGHNA and YNFKEQ. The sample belongs to a study of T-cell reconstitution after alpha-beta-depleted transplantation in children (dated by TCRdb to 2016 to 2018). Turning to the overall study: The study quantitatively tracked T-cell immune reconstitution after TCRalphabeta/CD19-depleted allogeneic hematopoietic cell transplantation in children using TCR repertoire profiling.

What the research found in general, with its limitations: The apparently early alphabetaT-cell count recovery about two months after transplant was reportedly dependent on only several hundred rapidly expanded clones derived from non-depleted graft cells. Over subsequent months, a decline in hyperexpanded clone frequencies was noted, and after one year, T-cell counts and TCRbeta diversity were mostly ascribed to newly produced T cells. In some patients, high TCRbeta diversity at day 60 was attributed to recipient T cells and intrathymic progenitors that had survived conditioning.

The library came from PCR. The sequencing machine was an Illumina HiSeq 2500. TCR libraries were prepared with molecular barcoding, using unique molecular identifiers to normalize TCRbeta repertoire quantification. TCRdb reprocessed the public reads (quality trimming at Q25 with fastp, clone calling with MiXCR) and kept in-frame beta chains. Every entry covers one CDR3 protein and lists the most common genes and DNA from its rows. Within this sample are around 270,000 distinct CDR3 sequences, with around 9.1% of them counted one time only. Around 7.5% of the sample comes from the top ten. The treatment or condition label of this sample denotes: allogeneic hematopoietic cell transplantation with graft depleted of TCRalphabeta T cells and CD19 B cells. Transplant recipients were children who received TCRalphabeta/CD19-depleted allogeneic hematopoietic cell grafts.

The input for sequencing was PBMCs, taken before TCRalphabeta/CD19-depleted stem cell transplant. The chain links TRBV4-2 with TRBJ2-3; a tentative D call is TRBD1 (10 bases match). This TCR was recovered from a boy younger than two with acute myeloid leukemia, due to receive a stem cell transplant. The CDR3 loop reads CASSPAGGQGPDTQYF. The DNA reads as follows: TGTGCCAGCAGCCCAGCGGGGGGACAGGGGCCAGATACGCAGTATTTT.